In this sample, the clone carrying this TCR beta chain turned up once. This sample was included in a study of blood T cell repertoires in COVID-19. Clones were read by immunoSEQ multiplex PCR, and TCRdb kept only the in-frame ones, dropping some. In the table there are just over 300,000 clones, around 84% of which are singletons. V was cut by 8 bases and J by 5 bases, with 18 bases left in between. Germline V gives CDR1 SGHDN, CDR2 FVKESK. The CDR3 is 14 amino acids. J is TRBJ2-5 and V is TRBV14; a possible D gene is TRBD2 (6 bases). The clonotype comes from a man aged 25 to 40 who had recovered from COVID-19. The sequenced sample was PBMCs or T cells enriched from blood (not recorded which). The CDR3 here is CASRGGGAGETQYF. In DNA form, the CDR3 reads TGTGCCAGCCGGGGAGGAGGGGCTGGGGAGACCCAGTACTTC.